This TCR beta chain emerged from a study of cytomegalovirus exposure and HLA in healthy donors. CDR3 length: 14 residues. V was shortened by 0 bases and J by 3 bases, with 9 bases between the two germline ends. CDR1 and CDR2 (germline): SGHRS, YFSETQ. Primers included in the PCR were 60 Vbeta and 13 Jbeta primers. TCRdb's copy holds only in-frame clones and misses some; the assay was immunoSEQ multiplex PCR. The sample has some 77,000 clones, 60% to 80% seen once. Study observations and caveats: Among donors in an Asian-associated ancestry cluster, a later analysis reportedly found fewer N-insertions than the roughly 700-donor mean.

Concerning this clone itself: Its antigen is unidentified.

The specimen sequenced was PBMCs. The clonotype originates from a woman in her forties or fifties in good health and CMV-seropositive. V and J are TRBV5-1 and TRBJ2-5; D ambiguous. CDR3 in amino acids: CASSLDRDEETQYF. The CDR3 DNA reads as TGCGCCAGCAGCTTGGATAGAGATGAAGAGACCCAGTACTTC.